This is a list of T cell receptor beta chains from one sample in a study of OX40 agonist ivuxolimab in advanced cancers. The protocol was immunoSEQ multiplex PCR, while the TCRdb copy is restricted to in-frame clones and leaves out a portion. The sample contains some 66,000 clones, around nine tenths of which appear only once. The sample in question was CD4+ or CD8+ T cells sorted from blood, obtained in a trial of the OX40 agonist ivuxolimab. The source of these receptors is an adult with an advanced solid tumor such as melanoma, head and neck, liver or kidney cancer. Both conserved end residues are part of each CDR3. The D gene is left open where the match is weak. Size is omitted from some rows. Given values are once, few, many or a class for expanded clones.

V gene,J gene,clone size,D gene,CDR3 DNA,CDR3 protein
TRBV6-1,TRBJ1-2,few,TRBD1,TGTGCCAGCAGTTTTTCAACAGGGGGAGGCTACACCTTC,CASSFSTGGGYTF
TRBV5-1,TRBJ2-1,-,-,TGCGCCAGCAGCTTTCTTCGGTCTAGCGAGAAAAATGAGCAGTTCTTC,CASSFLRSSEKNEQFF
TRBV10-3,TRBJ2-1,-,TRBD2,TGTGCCATCAGTTTAGCGGGAGCGGTCAATGAGCAGTTCTTC,CAISLAGAVNEQFF
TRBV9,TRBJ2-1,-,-,TGTGCCAGCAGCGTATACACCCATGAGCAGTTCTTC,CASSVYTHEQFF
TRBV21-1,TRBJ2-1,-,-,TGTGCCAGCAGAACTACACATTGGACTAGCGGGAGGGCCGTCCACAATGAGCAGTTCTTC,CASRTTHWTSGRAVHNEQFF
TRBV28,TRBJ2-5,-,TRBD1,TGTGCCAGCAGTTTAAGGGGGCGCAGAGAGACCCAGTACTTC,CASSLRGRRETQYF
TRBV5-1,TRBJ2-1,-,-,TGCGCCAGCTTCGAAAGATCCGAGCAGTTCTTC,CASFERSEQFF
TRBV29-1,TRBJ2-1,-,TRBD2,TGCAGCGTTGAGTTGTATAGCGGGAGCTCCTACAATGAGCAGTTCTTC,CSVELYSGSSYNEQFF
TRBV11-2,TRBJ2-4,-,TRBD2,TGTGCCAGCAGCCCGACGGGGGGGGATTCCAAAAACATTCAGTACTTC,CASSPTGGDSKNIQYF
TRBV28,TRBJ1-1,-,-,TGTGCCAGCAGTTTATCGATAGGGGGCACTGAAGCTTTCTTT,CASSLSIGGTEAFF
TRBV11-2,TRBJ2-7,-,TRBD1,TGTGCCAGCAGCTTCATAGACAGGGGGATCTACGAGCAGTACTTC,CASSFIDRGIYEQYF
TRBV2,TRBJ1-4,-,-,TGTGCCAGCACTGGTCAGGCCGTAGGCGGTGAAAAACTGTTTTTT,CASTGQAVGGEKLFF
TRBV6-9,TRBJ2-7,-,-,TGTGCCAGCAGCCTAAAGGAGTATGGGCCCTACGAGCAGTACTTC,CASSLKEYGPYEQYF